This entry concerns a single T cell receptor (beta chain). These data belong to a study of blood T cell repertoires in COVID-19. Measured with immunoSEQ multiplex PCR; TCRdb has only the in-frame clones, and not every one. The table lists around 110,000 clones, roughly four fifths of them singletons. Trimming pared 0 bases from V and 2 bases from J, leaving 15 bases between. Germline V CDR1 and CDR2: SGHRS, YFSETQ. CDR3 length: 16 residues. The chain is built from TRBV5-1 and TRBJ2-7; a weak D match, TRBD2 (7 bases). The source of this sequence is an older man with active or convalescent COVID-19. The sequenced material came from peripheral blood. Written as DNA, the CDR3 is TGCGCCAGCAGCTTGGATTCTGGGGGGGGCCCCTACGAGCAGTACTTC. It is translated as CASSLDSGGGPYEQYF.